The TCR beta chain under discussion was sequenced for a study of coeliac disease. Points from the study as a whole: In active celiac disease, intraepithelial and lamina propria TRB and TRG repertoires were less clonal than controls. Only 1 of 6 controls, but about 55% of the 18 coeliac samples, showed published gliadin-specific TRB sequences. Few TRB amino acid sequences were shared between samples; most were unique. Intraepithelial and lamina propria fractions were not highly pure, so cross-contamination was possible.

As for this clone: Its antigen is currently unknown.

The method was immunoSEQ multiplex PCR; TCRdb's version includes in-frame clones alone and lacks a portion of them. Of a few thousand clones listed, roughly three fifths are singletons. Trimming left V 5 bases short and J 2 bases short, with 7 bases between. CDR1 and CDR2 from the germline V gene are SGHVS and FQNEAQ. The CDR3 is made up of 14 amino acids. This chain links TRBV7-8 with TRBJ1-6, with D unresolved. The sequencing sample was made of lymphocytes from the gut lamina propria. The sequence came from a woman aged 45-65 years without celiac disease. DNA of the CDR3: TGTGCCAGCAGCCCGGGTACCTATAATTCACCCCTCCACTTT. Residues: CASSPGTYNSPLHF.